This T cell receptor (beta chain) came from a study of blood T cell repertoires in COVID-19. Profiling relied on immunoSEQ multiplex PCR, and the TCRdb table lists in-frame clones only, not all of them. The table shows 250,000 to 300,000 clones, with 86% occurring only once. J was trimmed by 4 bases and V by 4 bases; bases with no gene match: 4. Germline V gene lookup returns CDR1 SNHLY and CDR2 FYNNEI. The CDR3 is 16 amino acids. The sample taken for sequencing was peripheral blood. The clonotype comes from a man between 18 and 35 years old with active or convalescent COVID-19. The chain uses TRBV2 and TRBJ2-2; 12 nucleotides align to TRBD2. DNA for the CDR3: TGTGCCAGCAGTGTTGGACTAGCGGGACCCACCGGGGAGCTGTTTTTT. It translates to CASSVGLAGPTGELFF.